The 21 T cell receptor beta chains reported below all come from one sample, sequenced in a study of tumor-infiltrating lymphocytes in primary liver carcinoma. From around 18-30 mg of unsorted bulk tissue, DNA and RNA were co-extracted together. A constant-region primer served to make TCR beta cDNA from roughly 540 ng total RNA. TCR beta libraries came from three nested multiplex PCR rounds using slightly modified ARM-PCR. The first two PCR rounds used TRBV1-TRBV30 forward primers with a C-beta reverse primer, 9 to 11 cycles each. TCRdb fed the multiplex PCR reads into MiXCR, producing one record per CDR3 protein. The table lists roughly 80,000 distinct CDR3 sequences, approximately 69% of them singletons, with roughly 25% in the top ten. The sample taken for sequencing was tumor-adjacent normal liver tissue. The receptors derive from a man aged 35 to 55 with primary liver carcinoma and hepatitis B virus infection.

For this clonotype: Mismatch with germline at one junction end may stem from a read error. The rearrangement links TRBV4-2 to TRBJ2-1, with D uncertain. The CDR3 extends over 14 amino acids. Germline V gene data show CDR1 as LGHNA and CDR2 as YNFKEQ. Written as DNA, the CDR3 is TGTGCCAGCAGCCTAGGGCACAGCGATAATGAGCTGCTCTTC. Its translation: CASSLGHSDNELLF.

For this clonotype: A read error may produce the germline difference seen at one junction end. The genes are TRBV29-1 and TRBJ1-1; no firm D call. CDR3 size: 15 residues. Per germline, CDR1 SQVTM and CDR2 ANQGSEA. CDR3 in DNA: TGCGGCGTTCGGGCGGGGTGGGGAATGAACATTGAAGCTTTCTTT. It specifies CGVRAGWGMNIEAFF. Drawing the rest from reference TRBV29-1 and TRBJ1-1, the complete variable domain is SAVISQKPSRDICQRGTSLTIQCQVDSQVTMMFWYRQQPGQSLTLIATANQGSEATYESGFVIDKFPISRPNLTFSTLTVSNMSPEDSSIYLCGVRAGWGMNIEAFFGQGTRLTVV.

As to this clonotype: With a much larger clone just one base away, this may be a read error. Since no conserved phenylalanine or tryptophan closes the CDR3, a read error is the likely cause. The V call is TRBV6-1, the J call TRBJ2-1; 12 bases are shared with TRBD2. The CDR3 contains 15 residues. Germline trimming cut 6 bases from V and 6 bases from J; bases unmatched to any gene: 6. Germline lookup yields CDR1 MNHNS and CDR2 SASEGT. The CDR3 is CASRDRLAGANEQFL. The CDR3 bases are TGTGCCAGCAGAGACAGACTAGCGGGAGCCAATGAGCAGTTCCTC.

With respect to this clonotype: Here the CDR3 omits its conserved ending phenylalanine or tryptophan, so a read error is the likely source. CDR3 sequence (DNA): TGTGCCAGCAACGTGTTAGGGGGTAGCGGGAGAACCAATGAGCAGTTCTTA. It yields the protein CASNVLGGSGRTNEQFL. The chain links TRBV7-8 to TRBJ2-1, with TRBD2 matching 9 bases. The length of the CDR3 is 17 residues. In germline, CDR1 is SGHVS, CDR2 FQNEAQ. V gave up 7 bases and J gave up 6 bases; unmatched junction bases: 16.

Concerning this clonotype itself: Sequence at one end of the junction differs from germline and may be a read error. The rearrangement uses TRBV11-2 and TRBJ2-1; 7 nucleotides match TRBD2. This CDR3 region has 19 residues. Per germline, CDR1 SGHAT and CDR2 FQNNGV. The CDR3 coding sequence is TGTGCCGGCAGCCCAGCTAGCGGAGCCGGCCTGAGCTCCTACAGTGAGCAGTCCTTC. Protein sequence: CAGSPASGAGLSSYSEQSF.

Comment on this clonotype: One end of the junction is discordant with germline, which a read error may explain. The CDR3 is CASSQDSGAGDEQYF. In nucleotides, the CDR3 is TGCGCCAGTAGCCAGGATAGTGGGGCGGGAGACGAGCAGTACTTC. The chain uses TRBV4-3 and TRBJ2-7, with 7 bases identical to TRBD2. The V gene's germline CDR1 is LGHNA and CDR2 YSLEER. The CDR3 has 15 residues.

This clonotype was detected many times. The rearrangement joins TRBV28 to TRBJ2-7; TRBD1 is a possible D gene (5 bases). Germline CDR1 and CDR2: MDHEN and SYDVKM. The CDR3 has 14 amino acids. V lost 1 base, J lost 9 bases, and 16 bases lay in between. CDR3 in DNA: TGTGCCAGCAGTTTATTTGGGGCAGACCGTGGGCAGTACTTC. Its translation is CASSLFGADRGQYF.

To note about this clonotype: At one of its ends the junction is not consistent with the germline gene, which may arise from a read error. The chain joins TRBV29-1 to TRBJ1-3; 7 nucleotides agree with TRBD1. Germline assignment: CDR1 SQVTM and CDR2 ANQGSEA. The CDR3 has 14 residues. The CDR3 protein is CGVLTGTTGNTIYF. The CDR3 nucleotides read TGCGGCGTCTTGACAGGGACGACCGGAAACACCATATATTTT.

This clonotype appeared many times. The chain combines TRBV6-2 or TRBV6-3 with TRBJ2-2; TRBD1 agrees at 10 bases. V trimming: 6 bases; J trimming: 3 bases; junction bases outside the gene matches: 4. Germline CDR1 reads MNHEY; CDR2 reads SVGEGT. The CDR3 is 15 amino acids. The CDR3 loop reads CASRTGTGDTGELFF. The CDR3 nucleotides read TGTGCCAGCAGGACTGGGACAGGGGACACCGGGGAGCTGTTTTTT.

A note on this clonotype: At one boundary the junction diverges from the germline segment, which might be a read error. V usage is TRBV6-6 and J usage is TRBJ2-2, with TRBD2 matching over 8 bases. The CDR3 has 20 residues. CDR1 MNHNY and CDR2 SVGAGI come from the germline V gene (reference sequence). The CDR3 reads CASSPLVGLVGSTNTGELLF. The CDR3 nucleotides are TGTGCCAGCAGTCCGCTCGTGGGACTAGTGGGGTCAACGAACACCGGGGAGCTGCTTTTT.

With regard to this clonotype: Lacking the conserved final phenylalanine or tryptophan, this CDR3 likely reflects a read error. The V and J genes are TRBV29-1 and TRBJ2-1; no clear D. This CDR3 is 14 amino acids long. The germline V and J ends were trimmed by 5 bases and 11 bases, with 22 bases remaining between them. Germline CDR1 is SQVTM and CDR2 is ANQGSEA. The CDR3: CSVTPGRILGKQFS. The CDR3 bases are TGCAGCGTTACACCTGGCCGAATCCTAGGTAAGCAGTTCTCC.

With regard to this clonotype: One junction end does not reproduce the germline sequence, and a read error may be involved. The J gene is TRBJ2-1, the V gene TRBV19; 10 bases map to TRBD1. Germline V lookup: CDR1 LNHDA, CDR2 SQIVND (reference sequence). There are 14 residues in the CDR3. The CDR3: CPSRGQGVYNEQFF. CDR3 nucleotides: TGTCCCAGTAGAGGACAGGGGGTCTACAATGAGCAGTTCTTC.

The chain has TRBV11-1 and TRBJ2-7; D is possibly TRBD1 or TRBD2 (5 bases each). The ends were cut back, 5 bases at V and 10 bases at J, with 27 bases in the middle. The CDR3 is made up of 16 amino acids. Germline V CDR1 and CDR2: SGHAT, FQDESV (reference sequence). The CDR3 region is CASSLRVRASLEEQYF. As DNA, the CDR3 is TGTGCCAGCAGCCTGCGCGTCAGGGCGTCCCTGGAGGAACAGTACTTC.

Regarding this clonotype: Mismatch with germline at one junction end may stem from a read error. The chain joins TRBV4-1 to TRBJ2-7, with 8 bases fitting TRBD2. The CDR3 is 14 residues long. Germline CDR1 is MGHRA and CDR2 is YSYEKL. For the CDR3, the DNA is TGCGCCAGCGGCCAACGGGAGGGCTCCTACGAGCAGCACTTC. Translated, it gives CASGQREGSYEQHF.

This rearrangement joins TRBV11-2 to TRBJ2-1; D ambiguous. Looked up from germline, CDR1 is SGHAT and CDR2 is FQNNGV. There are 13 residues in the CDR3. The CDR3 nucleotides are TGTATCAGCAGCTTAAATATTCGCGATGAGCAGTTCTTC. This translates into CISSLNIRDEQFF.

This sequence joins TRBV5-4 and TRBJ2-7, with 13 nucleotides matching TRBD2. This CDR3 region has 15 residues. The germline V gene encodes CDR1 SGHNT and CDR2 YYREEE (reference sequence). The J segment lost 13 bases and the V segment lost 3 bases, leaving 13 bases of the junction unmatched. DNA for the CDR3: TGTGCCAGCAGCTCGCCGGGACTAGCGGGGTGCGAGAAATACTTC. It codes for CASSSPGLAGCEKYF.

With regard to this clonotype: At one end the junction does not follow the germline gene, possibly because of a read error. The chain employs TRBV29-1 and TRBJ2-5; D not certain. Germline V gives CDR1 SQVTM, CDR2 ANQGSEA. The CDR3 is 13 amino acids. The CDR3 region has the DNA TGCAGCGTTGTGACGGATGCGCATGAGACCCAGTACTTT. This sequence encodes CSVVTDAHETQYF.

This clonotype was detected only a few times. One end of the junction fails to match germline, which may point to a read error. V gene TRBV5-1 combines with J gene TRBJ2-5; D is unresolved. The CDR3 has 14 residues. Germline V gene data show CDR1 as SGHRS and CDR2 as YFSETQ. The CDR3 sequence is CASSLGFIGETQYF. CDR3 nucleotide sequence: TGCGCCAGCAGCTTGGGGTTTATTGGAGAGACTCAGTACTTC.

V gene TRBV20-1 combines with J gene TRBJ2-1; a weak D match, TRBD2 (5 bases). CDR3 length: 16 residues. The germline CDR1 and CDR2 sequences are DFQATT and SNEGSKA (reference sequence). V was trimmed by 3 bases and J by 4 bases, leaving 19 bases between them. CDR3 in DNA: TGCAGTGCTAGCGACTATGGAGCGGTTACATACAATGAGCAGTTCTTC. Protein: CSASDYGAVTYNEQFF.

About this clonotype: A much larger clone sits a single nucleotide away, making a read error possible. The CDR3 sequence: CAITDNWKAKNIQYF. DNA for the CDR3: TGTGCCATCACTGACAACTGGAAAGCCAAAAACATTCAGTACTTC. The chain links TRBV10-3 to TRBJ2-4; D is unclear. This CDR3 has 15 residues. Trimming cost V 7 bases and J 0 bases, with 13 bases left between them. The germline gives CDR1 ENHRY, CDR2 SYGVKD.

The chain links TRBV21-1 to TRBJ1-5; the table's TRBD1 call for D was not verified on the DNA. TRBV21-1 is an annotated pseudogene. The CDR3 loop spans 17 amino acids. CDR3 residues: CASSKEAVRVGNQPQHF. CDR3 sequence (DNA): TGTGCCAGCAGCAAAGAAGCCGTCAGGGTGGGAAATCAGCCCCAGCATTTT.